This TCR beta chain was identified during a study of OX40 agonist ivuxolimab in advanced cancers. Broader study findings: What antigens the expanded peripheral T cells recognized was never established. Expanded clones belonging to CD8+ T cells outnumbered, on average, those of CD4+.

Profiling relied on immunoSEQ multiplex PCR, and the TCRdb table lists in-frame clones only, not all of them. The sample records approximately 70,000 clones, roughly nine tenths being singletons. On this clone itself: Its antigen is not identified.

This specimen consisted of CD4+ or CD8+ T cells sorted from blood, obtained in a trial of the OX40 agonist ivuxolimab. This receptor was identified in an adult with an advanced solid tumor such as melanoma, head and neck, liver or kidney cancer.

The CDR3 here is CASSFLPSLPYEQYF. CDR3 coding DNA: TGTGCCAGCAGCTTCCTCCCCAGTCTTCCCTACGAGCAGTACTTC. V is TRBV7-2 and J is TRBJ2-7; unclear D gene. V gave up 3 bases and J gave up 2 bases, with 14 bases separating them. Germline CDR1 is SGHTA and CDR2 is FQGNSA. The CDR3 is 15 residues long.